This TCR beta chain comes out of a study of blood T cell repertoires in COVID-19. Assay used: immunoSEQ multiplex PCR; TCRdb lists only in-frame clones, some missing. The sample has roughly 250,000 clones, about nine tenths seen once; the top ten hold nearly 6.5%. The germline V gene has CDR1 MNHEY and CDR2 SMNVEV (reference sequence). CDR3 length equals 14 residues. Trimming removed 6 bases at V and 0 bases at J, with 11 bases between. Specimen: PBMCs or T cells enriched from blood (not recorded which). The TCR comes from a woman aged 25 to 39 with acute COVID-19. The V call is TRBV27, the J call TRBJ1-1; unclear D gene. CDR3 in amino acids: CASRIRGMNTEAFF. For the CDR3, the DNA is TGTGCCAGCAGGATCCGGGGAATGAACACTGAAGCTTTCTTT.